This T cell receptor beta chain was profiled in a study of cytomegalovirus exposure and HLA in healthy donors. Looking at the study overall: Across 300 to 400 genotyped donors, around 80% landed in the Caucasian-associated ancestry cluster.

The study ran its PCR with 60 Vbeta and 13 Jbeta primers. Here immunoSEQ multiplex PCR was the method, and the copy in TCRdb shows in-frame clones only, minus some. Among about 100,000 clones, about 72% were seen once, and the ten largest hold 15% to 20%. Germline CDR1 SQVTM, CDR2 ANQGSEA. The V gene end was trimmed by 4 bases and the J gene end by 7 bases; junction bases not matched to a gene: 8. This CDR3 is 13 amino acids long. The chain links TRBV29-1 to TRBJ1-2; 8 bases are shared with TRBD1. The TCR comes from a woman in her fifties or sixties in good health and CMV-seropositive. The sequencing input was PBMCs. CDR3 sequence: CSVAYDRGTGYTF. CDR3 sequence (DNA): TGCAGCGTTGCCTATGACAGGGGCACTGGCTACACCTTC.